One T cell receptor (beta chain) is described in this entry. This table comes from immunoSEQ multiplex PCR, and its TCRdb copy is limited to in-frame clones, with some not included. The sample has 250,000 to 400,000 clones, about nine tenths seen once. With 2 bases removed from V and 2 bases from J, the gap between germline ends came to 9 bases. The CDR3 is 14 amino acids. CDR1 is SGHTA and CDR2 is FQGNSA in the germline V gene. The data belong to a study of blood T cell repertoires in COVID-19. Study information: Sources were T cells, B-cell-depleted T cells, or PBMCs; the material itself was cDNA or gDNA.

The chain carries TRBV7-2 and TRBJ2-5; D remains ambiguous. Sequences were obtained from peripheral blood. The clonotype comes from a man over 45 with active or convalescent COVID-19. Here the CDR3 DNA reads TGTGCCAGCAGCTTAAATCAGGTGCAAGAGACCCAGTACTTC. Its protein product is CASSLNQVQETQYF.